This T cell receptor (beta chain) is drawn from a study of lymphopenia after photon versus proton radiotherapy. The study, taken as a whole, reports: Authors raise, but do not show, better survival with proton therapy. After lymphocyte nadir, photon-treated repertoires showed oligoclonal expansion, especially CD8+ Temra.

Details on this clone: Its antigen is not known.

The germline V gene encodes CDR1 SGHAT and CDR2 FQNNGV. The CDR3 totals 11 residues. Trimming shortened V by 6 bases and J by 2 bases, and 4 bases separated the two germline ends. Method: immunoSEQ multiplex PCR; TCRdb's copy keeps in-frame clones and lacks some. Here the sample spans 70,000 or so clones, 85% to 95% being singletons. The receptor was derived from a middle-aged woman with cholangiocarcinoma. The V gene is TRBV11-2, the J gene TRBJ1-1, with D unresolved. Sequencing used peripheral blood, obtained from a patient treated with photon-based radiotherapy. The chain's CDR3 is CASRENTEAFF. The DNA of the CDR3 is TGTGCCAGCAGAGAAAACACTGAAGCTTTCTTT.